The rows below give T cell receptor beta chains drawn from one sample of a study of radiotherapy plus CTLA-4 blockade in lung cancer. The repertoire was sequenced with immunoSEQ multiplex PCR; TCRdb's copy has only in-frame clones and lacks some. The sample gives roughly 90,000 clones, roughly 79% of which show up once; 4% is in the top ten. Source: peripheral blood, taken from a patient treated with radiotherapy plus ipilimumab. The receptor source for this set is a human donor with non-small cell lung cancer who had a partial response to radiotherapy plus ipilimumab. Some clones in this sample may be carry-over from other donors' samples. The conserved cysteine and the conserved F or W are not part of the CDR3 here. The order of the fields is J gene, clone size, V gene, CDR3 protein. Not every row has a clone size; where given, it reads once, few, many or a size class.

>TRBJ2-3|NA|TRBV5-4
ASSLPGGITDTQY
>TRBJ2-5|NA|TRBV7-6
ASSTRGPLAAETQY
>TRBJ2-1|NA|TRBV7-9
ASTTTGIYNEQF
>TRBJ2-5|once|TRBV5-1
ASSSRTYGYQETQY
>TRBJ2-5|NA|TRBV19
ASSIGWIMEQETQY
>TRBJ1-5|NA|TRBV5-1
ASSLERGKPQH
>TRBJ2-6|NA|TRBV11-2
ASSSHISSGANVLT
>TRBJ1-2|once|TRBV15
ATSRDRQGGRYT
>TRBJ2-5|NA|TRBV10-1
ASSESHPEAGTQY
>TRBJ1-2|NA|TRBV19
ASSIFPGGWT
>TRBJ1-5|NA|TRBV6-5
ASTQDPGSNQPQH
>TRBJ2-5|NA|TRBV10-2
ASSPGGAGDETQY
>TRBJ1-5|NA|TRBV2
ASSDSGGQPQH
>TRBJ2-7|NA|TRBV6-6
ASSYGGNSYEQY
>TRBJ1-3|few|TRBV11-3
ASSLGAVYSGNTIY
>TRBJ2-5|NA|TRBV6-6
ASSRSGNVETQY
>TRBJ1-2|NA|TRBV5-4
ASRAGSGGYT
>TRBJ2-5|NA|TRBV18
ASSRNRVDGSETQY
>TRBJ2-7|NA|TRBV7-9
ASSLGGSPLEQY
>TRBJ1-2|NA|TRBV4-3
ASSQTVQEPYT
>TRBJ1-2|NA|TRBV7-3
ASSLGTGGSNYGYT
>TRBJ1-5|once|TRBV30
AWSVRLRGGGQPQH
>TRBJ2-7|once|TRBV19
ASSDGTAYEQY
>TRBJ1-5|NA|TRBV6-6
ASSHIGATGSQPQH
>TRBJ2-1|NA|TRBV7-3
ASSELAETGQF
>TRBJ1-2|NA|TRBV6-4
ASRATTGGDGYT
>TRBJ1-5|NA|TRBV28
ATLKQQGYSNQPQH
>TRBJ2-7|few|TRBV10-3
ASRAGPGDEQY
>TRBJ2-7|once|TRBV10-2
ASRNRDRGSYEQY
>TRBJ1-4|NA|TRBV5-1
ASSSGTGYEKLF
>TRBJ1-6|once|TRBV7-3
ASSLNAGRSPLH
>TRBJ2-3|NA|TRBV5-6
ASSLDWGSTDTQY
>TRBJ2-3|NA|TRBV28
ASSFGRGRTDTQY
>TRBJ2-1|NA|TRBV28
ASSRAGDLNEQF
>TRBJ2-7|NA|TRBV28
ATTSDSYSYEQY
>TRBJ1-5|NA|TRBV7-8
ASSLLGSGLLGNQPQH
>TRBJ1-5|NA|TRBV18
ASSPAGGDNQPQH
>TRBJ1-5|NA|TRBV7-2
ASSLKGDRGNQPQH
>TRBJ2-5|NA|TRBV5-1
ASSLGDRQETQY
>TRBJ2-2|few|TRBV6-1
ASRASGEVGELF
>TRBJ1-1|NA|TRBV11-3
ASSPRTGANTEAF
>TRBJ1-2|once|TRBV5-6
ASILAGVRYGYT
>TRBJ1-2|NA|TRBV29-1
SVEGGRGYGYT
>TRBJ2-4|NA|TRBV9
ASSATGSRGDIQY
>TRBJ2-2|NA|TRBV7-3
ASSPQGGVNTGELF
>TRBJ1-1|NA|TRBV29-1
SVYPRDRRNTEAF
>TRBJ1-6|NA|TRBV5-4
ASSLGAGRDYNSPLH
>TRBJ1-2|NA|TRBV19
ASGSVNNYGYT
>TRBJ2-2|NA|TRBV7-2
ASSSLAGDVTGELF
>TRBJ2-3|NA|TRBV9
ASSVASGGSTDTQY
>TRBJ2-1|NA|TRBV30
ACAGTSVAEQF
>TRBJ1-2|NA|TRBV30
AWALGQGKNGYT
>TRBJ2-5|NA|TRBV5-1
ASSEQGGGETQY
>TRBJ2-1|NA|TRBV7-2
ASSRGGYYNEQF
>TRBJ1-3|NA|TRBV28
ASSPGGGGGNTIY
>TRBJ2-3|NA|TRBV6-1
ASSKGQGIADTQY
>TRBJ2-1|NA|TRBV4-1
ASSQRGLGLYEQF